This T cell receptor (beta chain) is drawn from a study of T cell changes during pregnancy in multiple sclerosis. Assay used: immunoSEQ multiplex PCR; TCRdb lists only in-frame clones, some missing. Of 60,000 to 85,000 clones listed, about 95% are singletons. This CDR3 comprises 14 residues. The germline CDR1 and CDR2 sequences are GTSNPN and SVGIG (reference sequence). Trimming removed 1 base from V and 4 bases from J; junction bases left unmatched: 5. This TCR came from a female donor with multiple sclerosis, enrolled in a pregnancy study. The material sequenced was peripheral blood, taken in the third trimester of pregnancy. The chain employs TRBV30 and TRBJ1-2, with TRBD1 matching 8 bases. CDR3 in amino acids: CAWSATGGGYGYTF. The CDR3 DNA follows: TGTGCCTGGAGTGCAACAGGGGGAGGCTATGGCTACACCTTC.